Listed here are 21 T cell receptor beta chains from one sample, sequenced in a study of cytomegalovirus exposure and HLA in healthy donors (TCRdb year 2017). The receptor library was made with the immunoSEQ multiplex PCR assay. For the multiplex PCR, a mixture combining 60 forward primers for TCR Vbeta segments and 13 reverse primers for TCR Jbeta segments was used. What TCRdb holds here is the immuneACCESS table cut down to in-frame rearrangements. Part of the clones is not present; checked against another copy, under half of the missing clones reflect an unresolved V gene, and the others are unexplained. This sample's table lists fewer than 100,000 clones. About 0.61% of the sample belongs to the ten largest clones. What was sequenced was PBMCs. These receptors all stem from a man aged 50 or older in good health and CMV-seronegative.

The chain joins TRBV27 to TRBJ1-2; TRBD1 aligns across 7 bases. Germline CDR1 is MNHEY and CDR2 is SMNVEV (reference sequence). V trimming: 3 bases; J trimming: 1 base; junction bases outside the gene matches: 2. This CDR3 comprises 14 residues. The CDR3 region is CASSFQGDNYGYTF. CDR3 DNA sequence: TGTGCCAGCAGTTTTCAGGGGGATAACTATGGCTACACCTTC.

The chain recombines TRBV5-4 with TRBJ2-7; D is unclear. There are 13 residues in the CDR3. Deletions cut 0 bases from V and 0 bases from J, with 4 bases between. The germline CDR1 and CDR2 sequences are SGHNT and YYREEE (reference sequence). Written as DNA, the CDR3 is TGTGCCAGCAGCTTGGGCAGCTCCTACGAGCAGTACTTC. Translation gives CASSLGSSYEQYF.

The rearrangement links TRBV9 to TRBJ2-2; D is possibly TRBD2 (5 bases). Looked up from germline, CDR1 is SGDLS and CDR2 is YYNGEE. CDR3 length equals 13 residues. Trimming took 7 bases from V and 0 from J, leaving 7 bases between them. CDR3 in amino acids: CASGLSNTGELFF. CDR3 coding DNA: TGTGCCAGCGGACTTTCGAACACCGGGGAGCTGTTTTTT.

The chain has TRBV18 and TRBJ1-2; unclear D gene. The CDR3 runs to 13 residues. Per germline, CDR1 KGHSH and CDR2 LQKENI. With 3 bases removed from V and 6 bases from J, the gap between germline ends came to 11 bases. CDR3 bases: TGTGCCAGCTCACCGATCGAAGCGGATGGCTACACCTTC. Its translation is CASSPIEADGYTF. Variable domain in full (rest from reference TRBV18 and TRBJ1-2): NAGVMQNPRHLVRRRGQEARLRCSPMKGHSHVYWYRQLPEEGLKFMVYLQKENIIDESGMPKERFSAEFPKEGPSILRIQQVVRGDSAAYFCASSPIEADGYTFGSGTRLTVV.

The chain carries TRBV10-3 and TRBJ1-2; TRBD1 matches at 7 bases. Germline values: CDR1 ENHRY, CDR2 SYGVKD. The CDR3 totals 14 residues. With 0 bases clipped from V and 5 bases from J, the junction kept 3 bases outside the gene matches. The CDR3 is CAISESTGTYGYTF. The DNA of the CDR3 is TGTGCCATCAGTGAGTCGACAGGGACTTATGGCTACACCTTC.

The gene calls are TRBV18 and TRBJ2-7; 7 positions match TRBD1. With V trimmed by 6 bases and J by 2 bases, 7 bases remained unmatched. The CDR3 spans 14 residues. Germline V gene sequence: CDR1 KGHSH, CDR2 LQKENI. Here the CDR3 DNA reads TGTGCCAGCTCTCATCAGGACAGGCCCTACGAGCAGTACTTC. This gives the protein CASSHQDRPYEQYF.

This rearrangement joins TRBV6-5 to TRBJ1-5, with D possibly TRBD1 on 5 matching bases. Trimming removed 6 bases at V and 2 bases at J, with 14 bases between. Germline V lookup: CDR1 MNHEY, CDR2 SVGAGI. This CDR3 contains 15 residues. CDR3 sequence: CASSLVGGGNQPQHF. The CDR3 nucleotides are TGTGCCAGCAGCCTCGTGGGGGGTGGCAATCAGCCCCAGCATTTT.

This chain uses TRBV4-3 with TRBJ1-1, with D uncertain. Germline V gene data show CDR1 as LGHNA and CDR2 as YSLEER. Trimming left V 2 bases short and J 1 base short, with 11 bases between. This CDR3 contains 15 residues. In DNA, the CDR3 is TGCGCCAGCAGCCAACAGGAACACAGGAACACTGAAGCTTTCTTT. This codes for CASSQQEHRNTEAFF.

The J gene is TRBJ1-2, the V gene TRBV5-5; D is possibly TRBD1 (5 bases). V was clipped by 0 bases and J by 4 bases, with 19 bases between them. Per germline, CDR1 SGHKS and CDR2 YYEKEE (reference sequence). This CDR3 contains 17 residues. For the CDR3, the DNA is TGTGCCAGCAGCTTGGCCTTTCTCGGGCAGGGACTCTATGGCTACACCTTC. Protein product: CASSLAFLGQGLYGYTF.

The chain combines TRBV5-1 with TRBJ2-6; D might be TRBD1 (5 bases). Trimming took off 0 bases at V and 4 bases at J, with 14 bases between the two ends. This CDR3 is 17 amino acids long. Germline values: CDR1 SGHRS, CDR2 YFSETQ. The CDR3 protein is CASSLVGVTGGANVLTF. CDR3 sequence (DNA): TGCGCCAGCAGCTTGGTTGGAGTTACAGGCGGGGCCAACGTCCTGACTTTC. The full variable domain, with the rest looked up from reference TRBV5-1 and TRBJ2-6, is KAGVTQTPRYLIKTRGQQVTLSCSPISGHRSVSWYQQTPGQGLQFLFEYFSETQRNKGNFPGRFSGRQFSNSRSEMNVSTLELGDSALYLCASSLVGVTGGANVLTFGAGSRLTVL.

The chain combines TRBV27 with TRBJ1-6; maybe TRBD1 (6 bases). This CDR3 contains 16 residues. V lost 1 base and J 3 bases, leaving 10 bases between the germline ends. Germline V gene data show CDR1 as MNHEY and CDR2 as SMNVEV (reference sequence). The DNA of the CDR3 is TGTGCCAGCAGTTTATGGGGGCAGGGCTATAATTCACCCCTCCACTTT. Its translation: CASSLWGQGYNSPLHF.

The J gene is TRBJ1-2, the V gene TRBV28; D gene unclear. Germline-derived CDR1 and CDR2 are MDHEN and SYDVKM. The CDR3 extends over 13 amino acids. Trimming stripped 6 bases from V and 7 bases from J, with 15 bases between. The CDR3 here is CASSILGSVGYTF. The CDR3 bases are TGTGCCAGCAGCATACTAGGGTCGGTTGGCTACACCTTC.

The rearrangement links TRBV2 to TRBJ2-7; D is possibly TRBD1 (5 bases). V was shortened by 0 bases and J by 4 bases, with 10 bases between the two germline ends. Germline loops: CDR1 SNHLY, CDR2 FYNNEI. The length of the CDR3 is 14 residues. CDR3 region: CASSEAQGRYEQYF. CDR3 DNA sequence: TGTGCCAGCAGTGAAGCGCAGGGCCGATACGAGCAGTACTTC.

DNA of the CDR3: TGTGCCAGCATTCCCTGGAAGGGGGAATACTATGGCTACACCTTC. It is translated as CASIPWKGEYYGYTF. J is TRBJ1-2 and V is TRBV6-5; D may be TRBD1 (6 bases). The germline V gene has CDR1 MNHEY and CDR2 SVGAGI. The CDR3 has 15 residues. V shed 7 bases and J shed 3 bases, with 18 bases lying between them.

The chain combines TRBV6-5 with TRBJ1-1; 7 bases fit TRBD1. Germline assignment: CDR1 MNHEY and CDR2 SVGAGI. V dropped 2 bases and J dropped 4; count of bases not matched to a gene: 4. This CDR3 contains 14 residues. Here the CDR3 reads CASSYGGGVTEAFF. The CDR3 DNA reads as TGTGCCAGCAGTTACGGAGGGGGCGTCACTGAAGCTTTCTTT.

This chain uses TRBV10-3 with TRBJ2-7; weak D call: TRBD1 (6 bases). This CDR3 is built from 13 residues. The V end was cut by 6 bases, the J end by 6 bases, with 15 bases between. Germline values: CDR1 ENHRY, CDR2 SYGVKD. This CDR3 is CAISPGHLLEQYF. Here the CDR3 DNA reads TGTGCCATCAGCCCGGGACACTTACTCGAGCAGTACTTC.

The chain uses TRBV19 and TRBJ2-5; 10 nucleotides match TRBD1. This CDR3 is built from 16 residues. CDR1 LNHDA and CDR2 SQIVND come from the germline V gene (reference sequence). V lost 2 bases to trimming and J lost 3 bases; unmatched junction nucleotides: 6. DNA for the CDR3: TGTGCCAGTAGTATATTATCTGGGACAGGGGAAGAGACCCAGTACTTC. Protein: CASSILSGTGEETQYF.

V gene TRBV6-5 combines with J gene TRBJ2-7, with 7 nucleotides matching TRBD1. The junction had 7 bases not matched to a gene; V was cut back by 3 bases and J by 5 bases. The CDR3 loop spans 14 amino acids. Germline CDR1 is MNHEY and CDR2 is SVGAGI. The CDR3: CASSYLQGSDEQYF. In DNA form, the CDR3 reads TGTGCCAGCAGTTATCTACAGGGGAGCGACGAGCAGTACTTC.

This chain joins TRBV19 and TRBJ1-1, with no clear D. V was shortened by 5 bases and J by 2 bases, with 12 bases between the two germline ends. The CDR3 consists of 14 residues. Germline CDR1 reads LNHDA; CDR2 reads SQIVND (reference sequence). The CDR3, as DNA: TGTGCCAGTAGTTCGACCGGAGTCAACACTGAAGCTTTCTTT. It yields the protein CASSSTGVNTEAFF.

The chain's CDR3 is CASSEQVNTEAFF. CDR3 in DNA: TGTGCCAGCAGTGAACAGGTGAACACTGAAGCTTTCTTT. The V call is TRBV2, the J call TRBJ1-1; D gene uncertain. Germline V lookup: CDR1 SNHLY, CDR2 FYNNEI. The CDR3 runs to 13 residues. The germline V and J ends were trimmed by 2 bases and 0 bases, with 4 bases remaining between them. Full variable domain (rest looked up from reference TRBV2 and TRBJ1-1): EPEVTQTPSHQVTQMGQEVILRCVPISNHLYFYWYRQILGQKVEFLVSFYNNEISEKSEIFDDQFSVERPDGSNFTLKIRSTKLEDSAMYFCASSEQVNTEAFFGQGTRLTVV.

To note about this clone: A junction end diverges from the germline sequence, so it may reflect a read error. The J gene is TRBJ1-1, the V gene TRBV7-7; possible D gene TRBD1, 5 bases. This CDR3 is 13 amino acids long. Germline CDR1 reads SSHAT; CDR2 reads FNYEAQ (reference sequence). Here the CDR3 reads CASSLDKNTEAFF. DNA for the CDR3: TGTGCTAGCAGCTTGGACAAGAACACTGAAGCTTTCTTT.